This T cell receptor (beta chain) derives from a study of long-term antiretroviral therapy in people with HIV. Turning to the study itself: Of all samples, the earliest predate the 2015 immediate-ART recommendation by about a decade. Findings and limits, study-wide: Post-treatment diversity went higher with ART but stayed below transplant donor controls.

Researchers report immunoSEQ v3.0 was run at survey level. Produced via immunoSEQ multiplex PCR; TCRdb's table is partial and in-frame only. This table has 30,000 to 50,000 clones, approximately 85% appearing once. About this clone: Its target is unknown.

The germline gives CDR1 SGHNT, CDR2 YENEEA. This CDR3 has 14 amino acids. V dropped 4 bases and J dropped 0; count of bases not matched to a gene: 1. This chain joins TRBV11-3 and TRBJ2-3, with 7 bases aligning to TRBD1. The TCR was taken from a woman aged 45 to 65 with HIV. The source material was unsorted PBMCs, sampled 3.1 years after starting antiretroviral therapy. CDR3 loop: CASSSTGSTDTQYF. DNA for the CDR3: TGTGCCAGCAGCTCGACAGGGAGCACAGATACGCAGTATTTT.